This T cell receptor (beta chain) derives from a study of T cell responses to AZD1222 COVID-19 vaccine. Study overall: Analysis merged second doses at about 4 or about 12 weeks. Study outcomes and limitations: Baseline serology detected seropositivity in only 5 or 6 AZD1222 recipients. Females made up more of the donors, who were largely white British, and clonal diversity may have come out too low. Once two AZD1222 doses were given, Spike-specific TCR breadth and depth went up.

The CDR3 is 14 amino acids. CDR1 and CDR2 (germline): LNHNV, YYDKDF (reference sequence). V was clipped by 0 bases and J by 6 bases, with 8 bases between them. Clones were sequenced by immunoSEQ multiplex PCR, and TCRdb holds only the in-frame ones, with some missing. The sample yields over 120,000 clones, roughly 90% seen once. Turning to this clone: What it recognizes is unknown.

The sequences come from peripheral blood, collected on day 0 of AZD1222 vaccination. The chain has TRBV15 and TRBJ1-4, with D unclear. This sequence was found in an adult in good health. This CDR3 is CATSRERTYEKLFF. The DNA of the CDR3 is TGTGCCACCAGCAGAGAGAGGACCTATGAAAAACTGTTTTTT.